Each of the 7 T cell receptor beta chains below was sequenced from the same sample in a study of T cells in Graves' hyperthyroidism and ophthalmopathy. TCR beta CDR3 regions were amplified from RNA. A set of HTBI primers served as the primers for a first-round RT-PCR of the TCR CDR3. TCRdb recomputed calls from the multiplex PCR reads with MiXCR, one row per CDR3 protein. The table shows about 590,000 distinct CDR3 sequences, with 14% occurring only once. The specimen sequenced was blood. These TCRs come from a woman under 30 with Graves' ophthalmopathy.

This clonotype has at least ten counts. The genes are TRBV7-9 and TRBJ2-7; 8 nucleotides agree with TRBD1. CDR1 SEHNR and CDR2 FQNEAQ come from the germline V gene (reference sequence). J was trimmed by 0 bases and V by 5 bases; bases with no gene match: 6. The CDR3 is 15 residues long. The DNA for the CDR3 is TGTGCCAGCAGCGAGGGACAGGCACTCTCCTACGAGCAGTACTTC. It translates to CASSEGQALSYEQYF. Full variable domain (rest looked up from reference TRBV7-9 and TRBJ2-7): DTGVSQNPRHKITKRGQNVTFRCDPISEHNRLYWYRQTLGQGPEFLTYFQNEAQLEKSRLLSDRFSAERPKGSFSTLEIQRTEQGDSAMYLCASSEGQALSYEQYFGPGTRLTVT.

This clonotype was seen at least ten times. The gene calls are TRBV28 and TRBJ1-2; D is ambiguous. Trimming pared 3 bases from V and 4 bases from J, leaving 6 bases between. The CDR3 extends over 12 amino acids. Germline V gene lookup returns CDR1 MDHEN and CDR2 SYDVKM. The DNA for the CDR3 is TGTGCCAGCAGTTTCCAGTTCTATGGCTACACCTTC. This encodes CASSFQFYGYTF.

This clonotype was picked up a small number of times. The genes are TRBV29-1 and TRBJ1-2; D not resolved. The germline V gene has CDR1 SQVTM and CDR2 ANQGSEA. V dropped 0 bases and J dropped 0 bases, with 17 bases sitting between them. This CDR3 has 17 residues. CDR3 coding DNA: TGCAGCGTTGAAGATCTTCTCGAGGGATCCGCTAACTATGGCTACACCTTC. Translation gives CSVEDLLEGSANYGYTF.

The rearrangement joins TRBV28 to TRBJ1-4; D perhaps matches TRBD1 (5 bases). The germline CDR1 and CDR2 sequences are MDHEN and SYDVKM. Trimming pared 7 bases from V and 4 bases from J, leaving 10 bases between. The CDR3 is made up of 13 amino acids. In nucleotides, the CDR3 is TGTGCCAGCAACAGGCAGCTTAATGAAAAACTGTTTTTT. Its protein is CASNRQLNEKLFF.

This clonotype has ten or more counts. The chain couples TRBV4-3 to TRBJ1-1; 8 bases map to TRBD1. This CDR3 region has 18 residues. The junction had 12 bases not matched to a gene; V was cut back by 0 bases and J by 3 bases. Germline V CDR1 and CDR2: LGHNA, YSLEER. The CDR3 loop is CASSQERGRGRWHTEAFF. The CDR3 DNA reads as TGCGCCAGCAGCCAAGAACGGGGCAGGGGGCGTTGGCACACTGAAGCTTTCTTT.

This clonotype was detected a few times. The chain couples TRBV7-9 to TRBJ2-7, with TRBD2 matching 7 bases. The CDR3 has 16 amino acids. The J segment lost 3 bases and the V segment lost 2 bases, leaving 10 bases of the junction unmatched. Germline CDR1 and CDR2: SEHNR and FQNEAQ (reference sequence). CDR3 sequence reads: CASSLLRGLENYEQYF. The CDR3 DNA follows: TGTGCCAGCAGCTTACTCAGAGGACTAGAAAACTACGAGCAGTACTTC.

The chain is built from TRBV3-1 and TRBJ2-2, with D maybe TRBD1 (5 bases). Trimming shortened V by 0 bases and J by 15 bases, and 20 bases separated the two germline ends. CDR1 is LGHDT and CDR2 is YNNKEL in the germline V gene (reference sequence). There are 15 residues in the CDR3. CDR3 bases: TGTGCCAGCAGCCAAGATTTTAGGGCAGGGCGTTCGGTGTTTTTT. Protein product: CASSQDFRAGRSVFF.